One and the same sample provided the 20 T cell receptor beta chains below, sequenced in a study of OX40 agonist ivuxolimab in advanced cancers. Produced via immunoSEQ multiplex PCR; TCRdb's table is partial and in-frame only. Of 70,000 to 85,000 clones listed, over 80% are singletons. The sample here was CD4+ or CD8+ T cells sorted from blood, taken in a trial of the OX40 agonist ivuxolimab. All receptors derive from an adult with an advanced solid tumor such as melanoma, head and neck, liver or kidney cancer.

The sample holds one count of this clone. The chain carries TRBV5-1 and TRBJ2-1; 14 positions match TRBD2. This CDR3 region has 18 residues. V was clipped by 2 bases and J by 3 bases; unmatched bases: 7. Looked up from germline, CDR1 is SGHRS and CDR2 is YFSETQ. CDR3 region: CASSFGTSGSILYNEQFF. CDR3 bases: TGCGCCAGCAGCTTCGGGACTAGCGGGAGTATCCTCTACAATGAGCAGTTCTTC.

This chain links TRBV7-9 with TRBJ2-1; 8 positions agree with TRBD1. V lost 5 bases and J lost 0; bases outside the gene matches: 9. This CDR3 has 17 residues. Germline assignment: CDR1 SEHNR and CDR2 FQNEAQ (reference sequence). For the CDR3, the DNA is TGTGCCAGCAGCCCCACGGACAGGGCGACCTCCTACAATGAGCAGTTCTTC. Amino acids: CASSPTDRATSYNEQFF.

This clone was detected a few times. Other DNA sequences in this specimen translate into the identical CDR3. The chain employs TRBV4-1 and TRBJ1-3; 7 bases line up with TRBD1. This CDR3 region has 16 residues. Unmatched junction bases numbered 4, after V lost 1 base and J lost 1 base. Germline V gene data show CDR1 as MGHRA and CDR2 as YSYEKL. The CDR3 DNA reads TGCGCCAGCAGCCAAGGACAGGGCACATCTGGAAACACCATATATTTT. The encoded protein is CASSQGQGTSGNTIYF.

V is TRBV28 and J is TRBJ2-1; 7 bases line up with TRBD2. J lost 0 bases, V lost 10 bases, and 12 bases had no gene match. CDR1 and CDR2 from the germline V gene are MDHEN and SYDVKM. CDR3 length: 16 residues. Here the CDR3 reads CATRGGGSSSYNEQFF. In DNA, the CDR3 is TGTGCCACCCGGGGAGGCGGGAGTAGCTCCTACAATGAGCAGTTCTTC.

The chain links TRBV10-1 to TRBJ1-2; maybe TRBD1 (5 bases). In germline, CDR1 is WNHNN, CDR2 SYGVQD (reference sequence). This CDR3 is built from 15 residues. With 8 bases removed from V and 0 bases from J, the gap between germline ends came to 16 bases. For the CDR3, the DNA is TGCGCCAGCTCAGATGGAGGGGCCTCTAACTATGGCTACACCTTC. It encodes CASSDGGASNYGYTF.

The V call is TRBV10-2, the J call TRBJ1-3; 7 nucleotides agree with TRBD1. Trimming took 6 bases from V and 0 from J; bases not matched to a gene: 5. The CDR3 spans 15 residues. The germline V gene encodes CDR1 WSHSY and CDR2 SAAADI. The CDR3 sequence is CASRGQISSGNTIYF. In nucleotides, the CDR3 is TGCGCCAGCAGGGGACAGATTAGCTCTGGAAACACCATATATTTT.

This chain links TRBV5-6 with TRBJ2-1; TRBD1 aligns across 8 bases. This CDR3 has 16 residues. Germline values: CDR1 SGHDT, CDR2 YYEEEE. V was clipped by 0 bases and J by 9 bases; unmatched bases: 11. CDR3 loop: CASSLAAGGEFGEQFF. The CDR3 DNA reads as TGTGCCAGCAGCTTGGCGGCAGGGGGCGAGTTTGGTGAGCAGTTCTTC.

V gene TRBV4-1 combines with J gene TRBJ1-3; D unresolved. V was cut by 4 bases and J by 15 bases, with 22 bases left in between. The germline V gene encodes CDR1 MGHRA and CDR2 YSYEKL. CDR3 size: 14 residues. CDR3: CASSPQSDETSKYF. CDR3 in DNA: TGCGCCAGCAGCCCGCAATCCGATGAGACGTCCAAATATTTT.

This clone was seen just once. V usage is TRBV9 and J usage is TRBJ1-1; a possible D gene is TRBD1 (6 bases). Germline V gene data show CDR1 as SGDLS and CDR2 as YYNGEE. Trimming removed 0 bases from V and 5 bases from J, with 11 bases in between. The CDR3 covers 14 residues. CDR3 amino acids: CASSVGGAGTEAFF. The DNA for the CDR3 is TGTGCCAGCAGCGTAGGGGGGGCTGGGACTGAAGCTTTCTTT.

The chain is built from TRBV7-2 and TRBJ1-5; the D gene is possibly TRBD1 (5 bases). The germline V gene has CDR1 SGHTA and CDR2 FQGNSA. V was clipped by 1 base and J by 1 base, with 11 bases between them. The CDR3 runs to 16 residues. CDR3 protein: CASSLGGGNSNQPQHF. The DNA of the CDR3 is TGTGCCAGCAGCTTAGGGGGCGGGAACAGCAATCAGCCCCAGCATTTT. Full variable domain (remainder filled in from reference TRBV7-2 and TRBJ1-5): GAGVSQSPSNKVTEKGKDVELRCDPISGHTALYWYRQSLGQGLEFLIYFQGNSAPDKSGLPSDRFSAERTGGSVSTLTIQRTQQEDSAVYLCASSLGGGNSNQPQHFGDGTRLSIL.

The rearrangement uses TRBV27 and TRBJ2-7; TRBD2 is a possible D gene (6 bases). The V gene's germline CDR1 is MNHEY and CDR2 SMNVEV (reference sequence). This CDR3 is built from 15 residues. V was shortened by 5 bases and J by 7 bases, with 21 bases between the two germline ends. DNA of the CDR3: TGTGCCAGCAGTCCACTTCGGGGGTCCCCTGTGGAGCAGTACGTC. Its protein is CASSPLRGSPVEQYV.

CDR3 region: CASAPGGAGFRDTQYF. The CDR3 nucleotides read TGTGCCAGCGCACCGGGGGGAGCGGGTTTCCGGGATACGCAGTATTTT. The chain employs TRBV27 and TRBJ2-3; 7 bases match TRBD2. CDR1 is MNHEY and CDR2 is SMNVEV in the germline V gene (reference sequence). With 8 bases clipped from V and 6 bases from J, the junction kept 17 bases outside the gene matches. The CDR3 spans 16 residues.

V and J are TRBV28 and TRBJ2-3, with D possibly being TRBD2 (6 bases). The CDR3 loop spans 14 amino acids. Germline V lookup: CDR1 MDHEN, CDR2 SYDVKM. The ends were cut back, 1 base at V and 3 bases at J, with 8 bases in the middle. The CDR3 is CASSLLAATDTQYF. The CDR3 region has the DNA TGTGCCAGCAGTTTATTAGCGGCGACAGATACGCAGTATTTT.

This CDR3 reads CASSDSQESSPLHF. The CDR3 nucleotides are TGTGCCAGCAGTGACTCTCAGGAGAGTTCACCCCTCCACTTT. This rearrangement joins TRBV6-4 to TRBJ1-6; D is undetermined. Germline V CDR1 and CDR2: MRHNA, SNTAGT. V was cut by 0 bases and J by 9 bases, with 9 bases left in between. CDR3 length: 14 amino acids.

The genes are TRBV7-9 and TRBJ1-1, with D possibly matching TRBD1 (5 bases). V lost 4 bases and J 0 bases, leaving 9 bases between the germline ends. Germline loops: CDR1 SEHNR, CDR2 FQNEAQ (reference sequence). This CDR3 is built from 14 residues. CDR3 DNA: TGTGCCAGCAGCTCTGACAGTTTGAACACTGAAGCTTTCTTT. Its translation is CASSSDSLNTEAFF. The full variable domain, its missing parts supplied by reference TRBV7-9 and TRBJ1-1, is DTGVSQNPRHKITKRGQNVTFRCDPISEHNRLYWYRQTLGQGPEFLTYFQNEAQLEKSRLLSDRFSAERPKGSFSTLEIQRTEQGDSAMYLCASSSDSLNTEAFFGQGTRLTVV.

This sequence joins TRBV11-2 and TRBJ2-7, with D hard to call. Germline V CDR1 and CDR2: SGHAT, FQNNGV. This CDR3 is built from 12 residues. The ends were cut back, 0 bases at V and 6 bases at J, with 6 bases in the middle. This CDR3 reads CASSLDSIEQYV. CDR3 nucleotide sequence: TGTGCCAGCAGCTTAGATTCTATCGAGCAGTACGTC.

The chain has TRBV18 and TRBJ2-6, with D hard to call. CDR3 length: 15 residues. Germline values: CDR1 KGHSH, CDR2 LQKENI. V was pared by 6 bases and J by 1 base, with 10 bases between. CDR3 loop: CASSQSRSGANVLTF. DNA for the CDR3: TGTGCCAGCTCCCAGAGTCGGTCTGGGGCCAACGTCCTGACTTTC.

The chain combines TRBV19 with TRBJ1-5; maybe TRBD1 (5 bases). Germline-derived CDR1 and CDR2 are LNHDA and SQIVND (reference sequence). The V and J ends lost 6 bases and 1 base respectively, with 10 bases between them. The CDR3 loop spans 14 amino acids. CDR3 amino acids: CASSPGWSNQPQHF. The DNA of the CDR3 is TGTGCCAGTAGCCCAGGGTGGAGCAATCAGCCCCAGCATTTT.

J is TRBJ2-6 and V is TRBV6-5; perhaps TRBD1 as D (6 bases). V was pared by 6 bases and J by 4 bases, with 13 bases between. Germline V gene data show CDR1 as MNHEY and CDR2 as SVGAGI. The CDR3 has 15 residues. In nucleotides, the CDR3 is TGTGCCAGCAGCCCCAACAGGGCCGGGGCCAACGTCCTGACTTTC. This sequence encodes CASSPNRAGANVLTF.

The rearrangement links TRBV7-6 to TRBJ1-4; a weak D match, TRBD1 (5 bases). The CDR3 contains 15 residues. Trimming left V 6 bases short and J 0 bases short, with 11 bases between. Germline CDR1 reads SGHVS; CDR2 reads FNYEAQ. CDR3 region: CASSPTGATNEKLFF. The CDR3, as DNA: TGTGCCAGCAGTCCTACAGGCGCAACTAATGAAAAACTGTTTTTT.